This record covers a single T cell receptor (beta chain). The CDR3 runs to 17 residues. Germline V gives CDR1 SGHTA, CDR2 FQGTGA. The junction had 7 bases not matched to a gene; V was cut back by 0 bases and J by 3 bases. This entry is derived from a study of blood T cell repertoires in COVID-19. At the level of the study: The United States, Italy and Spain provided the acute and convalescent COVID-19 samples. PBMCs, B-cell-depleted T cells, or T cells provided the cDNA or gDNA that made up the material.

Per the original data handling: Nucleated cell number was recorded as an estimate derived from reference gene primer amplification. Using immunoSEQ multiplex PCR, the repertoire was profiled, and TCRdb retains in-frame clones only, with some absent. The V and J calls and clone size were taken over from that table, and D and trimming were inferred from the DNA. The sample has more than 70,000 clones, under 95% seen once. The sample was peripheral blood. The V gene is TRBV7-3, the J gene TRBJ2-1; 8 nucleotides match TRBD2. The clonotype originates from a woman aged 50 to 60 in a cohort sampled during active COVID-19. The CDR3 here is CASSLTRGSGDYNEQFF. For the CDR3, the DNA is TGTGCCAGCAGCTTAACGAGGGGTAGCGGGGACTACAATGAGCAGTTCTTC.